This TCR beta chain appears in the sequencing data of a study of early T cells in non-severe SARS-CoV-2 infection. This clonotype was counted ten times or more. Via MiXCR, TCRdb re-called the 5' RACE reads, giving one row per CDR3 protein. The sample lists approximately 37,000 distinct CDR3 sequences; roughly 5.7% were seen once. CDR3 size: 15 residues. Germline V lookup: CDR1 SQVTM, CDR2 ANQGSEA. With V trimmed by 6 bases and J by 2 bases, 5 bases remained unmatched. The material was whole blood, obtained at baseline. This sequence originates from an adult who was a healthcare worker with PCR-confirmed SARS-CoV-2 infection or an uninfected control (not recorded which). V and J are TRBV29-1 and TRBJ2-2; the match to TRBD2 covers 11 bases. The CDR3 loop reads CSVTGTSGNTGELFF. For the CDR3, the DNA is TGCAGCGTGACCGGGACTAGCGGAAACACCGGGGAGCTGTTTTTT.